Listed here are 9 T cell receptor beta chains from one sample, sequenced in a study of T cell repertoires in cytomegalovirus infection. From the reads, TCRdb called clonotypes with MiXCR, one entry per CDR3 protein. Of around 280,000 distinct CDR3 sequences in the sample, around 10% are singletons; the top ten hold around 2.4%. The specimen was PBMCs. The receptors come from a human donor in good health (CMV status not recorded). Some clones in this sample may be carry-over from other donors' samples.

There are a few counts of this clonotype. The rearrangement joins TRBV2 to TRBJ2-2, with 10 bases that match TRBD2. Germline V gene sequence: CDR1 SNHLY, CDR2 FYNNEI. CDR3 length: 18 amino acids. The V and J ends lost 2 bases and 1 base, in that order; junction bases with no gene match: 7. CDR3 in DNA: TGTGCCAGCAGTGAACCACTAGGACTAGCGGAGAACACCGGGGAGCTGTTTTTT. Translation gives CASSEPLGLAENTGELFF.

This clonotype was recorded a few times. This chain links TRBV5-5 with TRBJ2-1; either TRBD1 or TRBD2 may fit D (6 bases each). Germline-derived CDR1 and CDR2 are SGHKS and YYEKEE (reference sequence). V was cut by 2 bases and J by 1 base, with 13 bases left in between. The CDR3 totals 16 residues. The CDR3 DNA follows: TGTGCCAGCAGCTTTTCGGGGGCGTGGTCCTACAATGAGCAGTTCTTC. Translated: CASSFSGAWSYNEQFF.

Regarding this clonotype: Relative to the germline gene, one junction end is altered; a read error may explain this. This rearrangement joins TRBV27 to TRBJ1-2, with a tentative D call TRBD1 (5 bases). Germline loops: CDR1 MNHEY, CDR2 SMNVEV (reference sequence). This CDR3 comprises 15 residues. CDR3 residues: CASSEKTAANYGYAF. CDR3 nucleotides: TGTGCCAGCAGTGAAAAGACAGCTGCTAACTATGGCTACGCCTTC.

Ten or more counts support this clonotype. The CDR3 is CASSDTERREKLFF. CDR3 bases: TGTGCCAGTAGCGATACGGAGAGGCGTGAAAAACTGTTTTTT. V usage is TRBV19 and J usage is TRBJ1-4; D remains unclear. Trimming left V 6 bases short and J 7 bases short, with 15 bases between. CDR1 is LNHDA and CDR2 is SQIVND in the germline V gene (reference sequence). This CDR3 has 14 residues.

Many counts were recorded for this clonotype. The gene calls are TRBV7-2 and TRBJ1-2; 8 bases line up with TRBD1. Germline V lookup: CDR1 SGHTA, CDR2 FQGNSA. The CDR3 length is 14 residues. Trimming at V came to 0 bases and at J to 8 bases, leaving 5 bases not matched to a gene. CDR3 sequence: CASSLAGTGWGYTF. The CDR3 DNA sequence: TGTGCCAGCAGCTTAGCGGGGACAGGATGGGGCTACACCTTC.

The genes are TRBV20-1 and TRBJ1-2, with 7 bases matching TRBD1. Germline assignment: CDR1 DFQATT and CDR2 SNEGSKA (reference sequence). J gave up 2 bases and V 3 bases, and 6 bases lay outside the gene matches. The CDR3 length is 14 residues. The CDR3 sequence: CSASDRALNYGYTF. DNA for the CDR3: TGCAGTGCTAGCGACAGGGCTCTAAACTATGGCTACACCTTC.

This clonotype was detected ten times or more. The genes are TRBV20-1 and TRBJ2-3; 13 bases are shared with TRBD2. CDR3 length: 16 amino acids. Looked up from germline, CDR1 is DFQATT and CDR2 is SNEGSKA (reference sequence). V was clipped by 5 bases and J by 0 bases; unmatched bases: 5. DNA of the CDR3: TGCAGTGCTCAGACTAGCGGGGGGTCTAGCACAGATACGCAGTATTTT. It encodes CSAQTSGGSSTDTQYF.

This clonotype was observed many times. The chain uses TRBV6-2 or TRBV6-3 and TRBJ2-3; 8 bases align to TRBD2. Germline CDR1 reads MNHEY; CDR2 reads SVGEGT. This CDR3 contains 15 residues. J was trimmed by 6 bases and V by 8 bases; bases with no gene match: 13. CDR3 amino acids: CASWRPGLGTDTQYF. CDR3 sequence (DNA): TGTGCCAGCTGGCGTCCGGGACTAGGAACGGATACGCAGTATTTT.

This clonotype has ten or more counts. The rearrangement links TRBV7-8 to TRBJ1-1; perhaps TRBD1 as D (5 bases). There are 14 residues in the CDR3. Germline lookup yields CDR1 SGHVS and CDR2 FQNEAQ. V was trimmed by 5 bases and J by 3 bases, leaving 13 bases between them. The CDR3 region has the DNA TGTGCCAGCAGCGCGCATGGGGCTGACACTGAAGCTTTCTTT. This gives the protein CASSAHGADTEAFF.